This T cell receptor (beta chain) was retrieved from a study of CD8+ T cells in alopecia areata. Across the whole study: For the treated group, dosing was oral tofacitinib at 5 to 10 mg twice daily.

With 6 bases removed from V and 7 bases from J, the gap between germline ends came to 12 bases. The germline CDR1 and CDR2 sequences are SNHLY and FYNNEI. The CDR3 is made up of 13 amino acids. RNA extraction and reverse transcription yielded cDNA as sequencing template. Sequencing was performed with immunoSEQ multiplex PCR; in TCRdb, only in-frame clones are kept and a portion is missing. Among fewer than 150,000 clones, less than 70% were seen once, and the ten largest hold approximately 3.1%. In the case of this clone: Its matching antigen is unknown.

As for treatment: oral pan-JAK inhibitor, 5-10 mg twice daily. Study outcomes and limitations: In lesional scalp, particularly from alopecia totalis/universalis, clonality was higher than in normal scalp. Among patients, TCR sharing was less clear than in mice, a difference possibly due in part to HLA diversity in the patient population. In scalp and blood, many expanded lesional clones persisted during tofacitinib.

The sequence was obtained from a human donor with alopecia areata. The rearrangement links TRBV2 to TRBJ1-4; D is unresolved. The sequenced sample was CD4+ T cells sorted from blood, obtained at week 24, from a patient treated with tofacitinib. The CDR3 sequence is CASRGMSGEKLFF. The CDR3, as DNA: TGTGCCAGCAGGGGCATGAGCGGTGAAAAACTGTTTTTT. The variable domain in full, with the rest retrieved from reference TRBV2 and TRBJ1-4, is EPEVTQTPSHQVTQMGQEVILRCVPISNHLYFYWYRQILGQKVEFLVSFYNNEISEKSEIFDDQFSVERPDGSNFTLKIRSTKLEDSAMYFCASRGMSGEKLFFGSGTQLSVL.